This T cell receptor (beta chain) is drawn from a study of blood T cells in healthy people across ages (dated by TCRdb to the mid-2010s). Turning to the overall study: In model experiments, template switching captured roughly one uniquely barcoded TCR beta cDNA molecule for every two T cells. Donors were grouped into four age groups: young (average about 15 years), middle-aged (roughly 37), aged (about 60) and long-lived (approximately 81). Two additional independent replicas of 1 million unique cDNA reads from the same blood draw were analyzed for two donors (one aged 18 to 30 and one aged 80 or older). Age-related changes in TCR beta repertoire diversity were measured in the study by deep sequencing normalized with unique cDNA molecular identifiers. The research as a whole found: A strong correlation was found between observed TCR beta diversity and the percentage of naive T cells measured by flow cytometry. Since profiling was done on bulk unsorted PBMCs, naive and antigen-experienced compartments could not be conclusively compared. Observed TCR beta diversity per million T cells fell roughly linearly with age, and a significant reduction was already apparent by age around 40. Because the CMV infection status of the donors was unknown, age-related changes in expanded clonotypes may potentially have been confounded. Estimates of total diversity from one million sequenced T cells were regarded as lower bounds and underestimates. Compared with the aged group, the long-lived group had more naive CD4+ T cells, fewer expanded clones and increased TCR diversity, a pattern suggesting age selection.

The CDR3 runs 14 amino acids, cysteine and phenylalanine included. This entry keeps only the CDR3 DNA: 42 bases, framed from base 1. The germline V gene sets CDR1 to SNHLY and CDR2 to FYNNEI. V sheds 6 bases and J sheds 2 bases, leaving 14 bases between their ends. Systemically healthy Caucasian individuals from Russia, over 30 in total and aged roughly 6 to 100 years, were included as donors. About 9.6 milliliters of peripheral blood were collected from each donor into EDTA-treated Vacutainer tubes. Ficoll-Paque density-gradient centrifugation was used to isolate PBMCs, with at least 7 million obtained per sample. Total RNA was extracted from PBMCs with Trizol reagent, with at least 6 micrograms obtained per sample. The percentages of naive CD45RAhigh/CD27high T cells were determined by flow cytometry on a PBMC aliquot from every donor. In the case of this clonotype: No cognate antigen has been identified for it. Base qualities are not at hand, and no much larger clone is one base apart.

The method behind the library was 5' RACE. TCRdb lists the instrument as Illumina HiSeq 2500. A second PCR of roughly 6 to 11 cycles was run with a J-beta primer mix and a sample-barcoded 5' primer. A unique molecular identifier was introduced onto each TCR beta cDNA molecule by a template-switch 5' adaptor carrying 12 random nucleotides. Each sample yielded at least 2.5 million CDR3-containing paired-end reads. All of the RNA was converted into first-strand cDNA using the Mint cDNA synthesis kit, with a TRBC-specific oligonucleotide serving as the primer. Following uracil-DNA glycosylase treatment, a first 18-cycle PCR with universal primers M1SS and BC2_uni_R was performed on all cDNA. Under the source paper's analysis protocol: Normalization of each sample was performed by random selection of 1 million high-quality reads, each carrying a distinct molecular identifier. Reads sharing molecular identifiers were discarded rather than binned into consensus sequences. MiTCR, run with a Q25 quality threshold and the strictest error-elimination algorithm, handled CDR3 identification, clonotype clustering and error correction. A nonparametric unseen species model with Euler transformation was used to estimate a lower bound on total TCR beta diversity. The public reads were quality trimmed at Q25 with fastp and then assembled into clones with MiXCR by TCRdb, keeping productive beta chains. Here each entry gathers all rows of one CDR3 protein and keeps the most common genes and DNA. Clone size and V and J calls follow TCRdb, not the original study. Within this sample are around 800,000 distinct CDR3 sequences, with roughly 25% of them counted one time only. About 2.9% of the sample lies in the top ten.

This sample was also put to use in a study of T cells of mothers and their children. Reported in the second study: Donors were nine systemically healthy Caucasian individuals: three mothers and their six children. cDNA synthesis consumed the entire amount of extracted RNA, loaded at 1.5 ug RNA in each 15 ul reaction. In the second PCR, the M1S primer introduced both the sample barcodes and 2-4 random nucleotides. More than 8 million TCR beta CDR3 reads were obtained from each mother, and about 3 million reads were obtained from each child. Thymic selection shapes the output of TCR recombination in a similar way in related and unrelated pairs, and inherited differences have a minor effect. Normalized repertoire overlap in related mother-child pairs was always slightly higher than in unrelated mother-child pairs, but the difference was never significant. Persistent microchimeric T cell clones were not detected, at a sensitivity of approximately 98 clones per million clonotypes. The study used deep NGS to compare TCR beta repertoires of mothers and children, seeking features distinguishing related mother-child pairs from unrelated individuals. The mean age was around 40 +/- 4 years for the mothers and approximately 11 +/- 4 years for the children. After adapters were ligated using NEBNext reagents, the libraries underwent 100+100 nt paired-end sequencing on an Illumina HiSeq 2000. To prevent cross-contamination, the mother and child libraries were prepared a month apart and were sequenced in separate runs. For each donor, between about 450,000 and 2,300,000 distinct TCR beta clonotypes were identified. Naive TCR beta clonotypes were estimated from low-frequency clonotypes matched to each donor's FACS-determined naive share, without sorting.

Input material: blood. This clonotype originated in a boy younger than 18 in good health. This chain joins TRBV2 to TRBJ2-7, with no confident D gene call. In nucleotide form, the sequence is TGTGCCAGCAGGGCCGGGCTCTCTGCCTACGAGCAGTACTTC. Its protein is CASRAGLSAYEQYF.